This T cell receptor (beta chain) emerged from a study of blood T cell repertoires in COVID-19. Overall study context: The study drew acute and convalescent COVID-19 samples from the United States, Italy and Spain. T cells, B-cell-depleted T cells, or PBMCs provided the cDNA or gDNA that served as material.

Looked up from germline, CDR1 is LNHDA and CDR2 is SQIVND (reference sequence). Trimming removed 6 bases from V and 2 bases from J, with 24 bases in between. The CDR3 is 18 residues long. Per the authors' pipeline: Using reference gene primer amplification, nucleated cell counts were estimated. The method was immunoSEQ multiplex PCR; TCRdb's version includes in-frame clones alone and lacks a portion of them. V and J calls and clone size are those listed in that table; D and trimming were worked out from the DNA. The sample records under 250,000 clones, 80% to 90% being singletons. V and J are TRBV19 and TRBJ2-3, with a possible D match to TRBD1 (5 bases). The sample taken for sequencing was peripheral blood. The clonotype was recovered from a man in his forties with acute or convalescent COVID-19. CDR3 DNA: TGTGCCAGTAGCCTTGGGATCCTAAGGGGCTTTGACACAGATACGCAGTATTTT. Its translation is CASSLGILRGFDTDTQYF.